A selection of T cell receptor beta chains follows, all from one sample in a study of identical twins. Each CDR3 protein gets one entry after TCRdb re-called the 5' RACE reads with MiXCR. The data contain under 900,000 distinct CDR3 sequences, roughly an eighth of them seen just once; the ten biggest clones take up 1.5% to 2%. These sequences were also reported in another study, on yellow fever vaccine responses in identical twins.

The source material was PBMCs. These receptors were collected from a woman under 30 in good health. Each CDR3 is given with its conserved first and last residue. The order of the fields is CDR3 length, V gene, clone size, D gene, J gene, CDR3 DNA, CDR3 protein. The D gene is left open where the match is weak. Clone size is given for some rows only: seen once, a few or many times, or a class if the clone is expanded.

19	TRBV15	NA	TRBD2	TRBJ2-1	TGTGCCACCTACCACACTAGCGGGGGGTCTGGGAGCTCCTACAATGAGCAGTTCTTC	CATYHTSGGSGSSYNEQFF
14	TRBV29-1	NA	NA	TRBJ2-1	TGCAGCGTTCCTCTCCAAACTGGGTACAATGAGCAGTTCTTC	CSVPLQTGYNEQFF
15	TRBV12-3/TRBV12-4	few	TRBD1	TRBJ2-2	TGTGCCAGCAGTTCCGGGACAGGGGTCGCCGGGGAGCTGTTTTTT	CASSSGTGVAGELFF
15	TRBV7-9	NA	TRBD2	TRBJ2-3	TGTGCCAGCAGCCGGGGGGGGGGCTTAACAGATACGCAGTATTTT	CASSRGGGLTDTQYF
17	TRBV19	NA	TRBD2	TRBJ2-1	TGTGCCAGTAGTATAGACCCTCCCGGACTAGTAGGGCATGAGCAGTTCTTC	CASSIDPPGLVGHEQFF
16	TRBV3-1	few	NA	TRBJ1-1	TGTGCCAGCAGCCGCCTCCCCGGTGTCATGAACACTGAAGCTTTCTTT	CASSRLPGVMNTEAFF
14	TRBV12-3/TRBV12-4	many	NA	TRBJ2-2	TGTGCCAGCTCCTTTGGTGTGTACACCGGGGAGCTGTTTTTT	CASSFGVYTGELFF
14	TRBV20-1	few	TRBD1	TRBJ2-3	TGCAGTAACAGACAGGGGGCTTTTTCAGATACGCAGTATTTT	CSNRQGAFSDTQYF
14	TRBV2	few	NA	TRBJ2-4	TGTGCCAGCAGTGAAAAGTGGGAGTGGGACATTCAGTACTTC	CASSEKWEWDIQYF
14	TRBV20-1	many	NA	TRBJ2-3	TGCAGTGTTCCCGGGACTCTGTCTCTCGATACGCAGTATTTT	CSVPGTLSLDTQYF
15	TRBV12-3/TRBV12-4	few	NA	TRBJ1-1	TGTGCCAGCAGGCCTCCCTCAGGGGTTCTCACTGAAGCTTTCTTT	CASRPPSGVLTEAFF
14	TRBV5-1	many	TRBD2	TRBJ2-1	TGCGCCAGCAGCGGGACTACCGAGGTCAATGAGCAGTTCTTC	CASSGTTEVNEQFF
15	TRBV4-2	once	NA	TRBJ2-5	TGTGCCAGCAGCCAAGATCGGGCAGGGCTGGAGACCCAGTACTTC	CASSQDRAGLETQYF
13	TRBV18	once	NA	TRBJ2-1	TGTGCCAGCTCACCTCTTCAGATCCATGAGCAGTTCTTC	CASSPLQIHEQFF
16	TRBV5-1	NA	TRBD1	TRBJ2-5	TGCGCCAGCAGCGTGGAGACAGGGGCGGGTAGAGAGACCCAGTACTTC	CASSVETGAGRETQYF
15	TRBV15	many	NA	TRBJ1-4	TGTGCCACCAGCAGAGATATGGGAGCTAATGAAAAACTGTTTTTT	CATSRDMGANEKLFF
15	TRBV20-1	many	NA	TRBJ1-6	TGCAGTGCTAGAGGGGCAGACCTACTTAATTCACCCCTCCACTTT	CSARGADLLNSPLHF
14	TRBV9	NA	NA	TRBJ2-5	TGTGCCAGCAGCGTCAACCTGTACCAAGAGACCCAGTACTTC	CASSVNLYQETQYF
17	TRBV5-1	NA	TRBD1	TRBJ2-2	TGCGCCAGCAGCGACAAACCCGGGACAGGGAACACCGGGGAGCTGTTTTTT	CASSDKPGTGNTGELFF
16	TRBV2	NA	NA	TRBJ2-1	TGTGCCAGCAGTGATCCCTCCGGGACTGGGCACAATGAGCAGTTCTTC	CASSDPSGTGHNEQFF
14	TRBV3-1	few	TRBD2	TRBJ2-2	TGTGCCAGCAGCCAAGCGGGGGGGACCGGGGAGCTGTTTTTT	CASSQAGGTGELFF
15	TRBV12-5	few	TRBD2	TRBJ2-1	TGTGCTAGTGGTGACCGACTAGCGGGAGACCATGAGCAGTTCTTC	CASGDRLAGDHEQFF
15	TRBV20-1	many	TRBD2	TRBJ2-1	TGCAGTGCTAGAGCTAGCGGAGCATCCTACAATGAGCAGTTCTTC	CSARASGASYNEQFF
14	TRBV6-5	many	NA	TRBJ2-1	TGTGCCAGCAGTTATTTGTCAGGTGACAATGAGCAGTTCTTC	CASSYLSGDNEQFF
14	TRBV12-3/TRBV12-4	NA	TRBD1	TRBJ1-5	TGTGCCAGCAGCGTGAGCAGGGGGGCTCAGCCCCAGCATTTT	CASSVSRGAQPQHF
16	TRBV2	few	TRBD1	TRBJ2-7	TGTGCCAGCAGTGAAATCAGGACAGGGGGAGGAAACGAGCAGTACTTC	CASSEIRTGGGNEQYF
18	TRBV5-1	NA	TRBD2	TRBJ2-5	TGCGCCAGCAGCTCCACTAGCGGGAGGGCCCTCGGAGGAGAGACCCAGTACTTC	CASSSTSGRALGGETQYF
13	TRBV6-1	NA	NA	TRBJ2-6	TGTGCCAGCACAATTCCTGGGGCCAACGTCCTGACTTTC	CASTIPGANVLTF
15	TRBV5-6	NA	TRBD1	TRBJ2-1	TGTGCCAGCAGCTTGGCAACAGGGGGGATGCATGAGCAGTTCTTC	CASSLATGGMHEQFF
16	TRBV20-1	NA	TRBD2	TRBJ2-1	TGCAGTGCTAGAGACCGCGGGAGGGGGGCCTACAATGAGCAGTTCTTC	CSARDRGRGAYNEQFF
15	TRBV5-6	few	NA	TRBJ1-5	TGTGCCAGCAGCTTGGCACCGGGAAGCAATCAGCCCCAGCATTTT	CASSLAPGSNQPQHF
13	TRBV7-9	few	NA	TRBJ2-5	TGTGCCAGCAGCTTAGGGGGGGAACAGACCCAGTACTTC	CASSLGGEQTQYF